One sample yielded the 6 T cell receptor beta chains listed below, sequenced in a study of shared clonotypes between healthy human individuals. Produced via immunoSEQ multiplex PCR; TCRdb's table is partial and in-frame only. Among 950,000 to 1,100,000 clones listed, roughly 80% were seen once. The sample comprised memory CD4+ T cells sorted from blood. The subset: CD45RA-negative fraction. These receptors were taken from a man aged 18-30 years in good health.

This clone was seen a few times. The J gene is TRBJ2-1, the V gene TRBV27, with 11 bases fitting TRBD1. Trimming removed 6 bases from V and 8 bases from J; junction bases left unmatched: 9. CDR1 is MNHEY and CDR2 is SMNVEV in the germline V gene (reference sequence). This CDR3 contains 15 residues. This CDR3 is CASSRTGGASYEQFF. CDR3 nucleotide sequence: TGTGCCAGCAGCAGGACAGGGGGCGCTTCCTATGAGCAGTTCTTC.

There are a few counts of this clone. The V gene is TRBV29-1, the J gene TRBJ1-1; possible D gene TRBD1, 6 bases. Germline assignment: CDR1 SQVTM and CDR2 ANQGSEA. V was shortened by 6 bases and J by 4 bases, with 15 bases between the two germline ends. The CDR3 is made up of 13 amino acids. CDR3 in DNA: TGCAGCGTCATACAGGGTCGTCCCACTGAAGCTTTCTTT. Translating it yields CSVIQGRPTEAFF.

In this sample, this clone turned up many times. V usage is TRBV4-3 and J usage is TRBJ2-5; TRBD2 aligns across 9 bases. Germline V gene data show CDR1 as LGHNA and CDR2 as YSLEER. This CDR3 has 15 residues. V was clipped by 3 bases and J by 5 bases; unmatched bases: 7. This chain's CDR3 is CASSQLAGVLETQYF. Here the CDR3 DNA reads TGCGCCAGCAGCCAGTTAGCGGGAGTTTTGGAGACCCAGTACTTC.

In nucleotides, the CDR3 is TGTGCCAGCAGCCCAAGGACAGTCTTTACACCCGGGGAGCTGTTTTTT. Translation gives CASSPRTVFTPGELFF. The chain joins TRBV5-4 to TRBJ2-2, with D possibly being TRBD1 (6 bases). CDR3 length: 16 residues. Trimming shortened V by 4 bases and J by 6 bases, and 19 bases separated the two germline ends. Germline CDR1 reads SGHNT; CDR2 reads YYREEE (reference sequence).

The chain employs TRBV2 and TRBJ1-5; perhaps TRBD1 as D (5 bases). Trimming left V 1 base short and J 1 base short, with 11 bases between. The CDR3 covers 16 residues. The germline CDR1 and CDR2 sequences are SNHLY and FYNNEI. The CDR3 DNA follows: TGTGCCAGCAGTGAAGAAGGGGCGAGAAGCAATCAGCCCCAGCATTTT. Translating it yields CASSEEGARSNQPQHF.

The chain is built from TRBV18 and TRBJ2-2; no clear D gene. The V end was cut by 2 bases, the J end by 3 bases, with 13 bases between. There are 16 residues in the CDR3. Germline values: CDR1 KGHSH, CDR2 LQKENI. In nucleotides, the CDR3 is TGTGCCAGCTCACCAAATTGGGAAGTCGACACCGGGGAGCTGTTTTTT. Amino acids: CASSPNWEVDTGELFF.